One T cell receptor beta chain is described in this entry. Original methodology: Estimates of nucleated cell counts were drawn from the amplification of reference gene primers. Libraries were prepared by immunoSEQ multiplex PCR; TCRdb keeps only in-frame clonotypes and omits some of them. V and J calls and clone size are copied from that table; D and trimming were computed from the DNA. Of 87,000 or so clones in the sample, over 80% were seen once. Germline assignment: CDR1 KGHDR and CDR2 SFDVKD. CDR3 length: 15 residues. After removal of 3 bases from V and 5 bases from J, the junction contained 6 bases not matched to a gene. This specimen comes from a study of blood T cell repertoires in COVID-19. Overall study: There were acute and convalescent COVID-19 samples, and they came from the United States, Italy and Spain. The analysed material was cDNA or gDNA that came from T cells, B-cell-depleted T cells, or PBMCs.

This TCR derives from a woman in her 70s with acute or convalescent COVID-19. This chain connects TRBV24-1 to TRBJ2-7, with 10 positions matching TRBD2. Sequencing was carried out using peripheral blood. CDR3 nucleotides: TGTGCCACCAGTGATGGTTTGCTAGCGGGGGACGAGCAGTACTTC. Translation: CATSDGLLAGDEQYF.